The 27 T cell receptor beta chains below were found in one sample sequenced in a study of read filtering for tumor transcriptome and immune sequencing. This library used approximately 370 ng RNA and molecular barcoded adaptors spanning alpha/delta and beta/gamma chains. TCRdb reanalysed the reads using MiXCR and keeps one entry per CDR3 protein. The repertoire holds fewer than 150,000 distinct CDR3 sequences, with 10% to 15% as singletons. Sample: a population of CD138-negative cells sorted from bone marrow. Receptor source: a donor aged 40 or older with multiple myeloma.

At least ten counts were recorded for this clonotype. The V gene is TRBV18, the J gene TRBJ2-2, with D perhaps TRBD1 (6 bases). Germline V gene sequence: CDR1 KGHSH, CDR2 LQKENI. The CDR3 consists of 17 residues. The V end lost 0 bases, the J end lost 5 bases, and 16 bases lay between the germline ends. CDR3 residues: CASSPPSARGETGELFF. The CDR3 DNA sequence: TGTGCCAGCTCACCACCGTCCGCCAGGGGTGAAACCGGGGAGCTGTTTTTT.

The CDR3 here is CASSRTTTAGSGNTIYF. For the CDR3, the DNA is TGTGCCAGCAGTCGAACAACCACCGCCGGCTCTGGAAACACCATATATTTT. The genes are TRBV6-6 and TRBJ1-3; no reliable D call. CDR3 size: 17 residues. The germline gives CDR1 MNHNY, CDR2 SVGAGI (reference sequence). Trimming pared 5 bases from V and 0 bases from J, leaving 17 bases between.

This clonotype was seen ten or more times. The CDR3 sequence is CASSTRDRGRMNTEAFF. CDR3 bases: TGCGCCAGCAGCACCCGGGACAGGGGGCGCATGAACACTGAAGCTTTCTTT. The chain couples TRBV5-1 to TRBJ1-1; 12 bases align to TRBD1. After removal of 4 bases from V and 0 bases from J, the junction contained 7 bases not matched to a gene. This CDR3 is built from 17 residues. Per the germline V gene, CDR1 is SGHRS and CDR2 is YFSETQ.

In its sample, this clonotype was seen many times. This sequence joins TRBV20-1 and TRBJ2-5, with 10 bases lining up with TRBD2. The V and J ends lost 3 bases and 5 bases, in that order; junction bases with no gene match: 12. CDR3 length: 16 amino acids. CDR1 is DFQATT and CDR2 is SNEGSKA in the germline V gene (reference sequence). CDR3 sequence: CSARGLSGGAFETQYF. The CDR3 region has the DNA TGCAGTGCTAGGGGACTAAGCGGGGGGGCCTTCGAGACCCAGTACTTC.

This clonotype showed up many times. This rearrangement joins TRBV2 to TRBJ2-4; 8 bases fit TRBD1. This CDR3 is built from 13 residues. V shed 4 bases, J shed 8 bases, and the junction held 4 bases outside the gene matches. Looked up from germline, CDR1 is SNHLY and CDR2 is FYNNEI. Here the CDR3 reads CASSGDRTHIQYF. For the CDR3, the DNA is TGTGCCAGCAGTGGGGACAGGACACACATTCAGTACTTC.

CDR3 region: CASSLTGGETQFF. The DNA for the CDR3 is TGTGCCAGCAGCTTGACAGGAGGGGAGACCCAGTTCTTC. This rearrangement joins TRBV5-4 to TRBJ2-5, with D maybe TRBD2 (6 bases). The tail of the sequence fits TRBJ2-1 better, so the J call may be wrong. The CDR3 loop spans 13 amino acids. The germline V gene encodes CDR1 SGHNT and CDR2 YYREEE (reference sequence).

At least ten counts were recorded for this clonotype. The CDR3, as DNA: TGTGCCAGTAGGGGTAGCGGTTACAATGAGCAGTTCTTC. As protein: CASRGSGYNEQFF. The rearrangement joins TRBV19 to TRBJ2-1, with a tentative D call TRBD2 (6 bases). V shed 6 bases and J shed 4 bases, with 10 bases lying between them. Per germline, CDR1 LNHDA and CDR2 SQIVND (reference sequence). This CDR3 is built from 13 residues.

This clonotype was counted once. This may be a read error, as it is one base from a much larger clone. V gene TRBV7-9 combines with J gene TRBJ2-3; D is perhaps TRBD1 (6 bases). The CDR3 spans 17 residues. The V gene's germline CDR1 is SEHNR and CDR2 FQNEAQ (reference sequence). For the CDR3, the DNA is TGTGTCAGCAGCTTAAGGGGGACGGTGGTCTCCACAGATACGCAGTATTTT. Protein product: CVSSLRGTVVSTDTQYF.

This clonotype has at least ten counts. This chain links TRBV20-1 with TRBJ1-1; D is undetermined. With 3 bases removed from V and 3 bases from J, the gap between germline ends came to 17 bases. This CDR3 spans 15 amino acids. Germline CDR1 reads DFQATT; CDR2 reads SNEGSKA (reference sequence). DNA for the CDR3: TGCAGTGCTAGTGGGTCAAGGGTTAGCGACACTGAAGCTTTCTTT. Amino acid sequence: CSASGSRVSDTEAFF.

There are a few counts of this clonotype. The chain is built from TRBV19 and TRBJ1-5, with D tentatively TRBD1 (5 bases). CDR3 length: 14 amino acids. V shed 10 bases and J shed 0 bases, with 13 bases lying between them. CDR1 is LNHDA, CDR2 SQIVND, per germline (reference sequence). The CDR3 protein is CATDPRGSNQPQHF. The CDR3 nucleotides are TGTGCCACAGATCCGAGGGGTAGCAATCAGCCCCAGCATTTT.

This clonotype occurred many times. The chain is built from TRBV5-1 and TRBJ2-2, with a weak D call TRBD1 (5 bases). Germline CDR1 is SGHRS and CDR2 is YFSETQ. The V end was cut by 3 bases, the J end by 4 bases, with 19 bases between. CDR3 length: 17 residues. For the CDR3, the DNA is TGCGCCAGCAGCTCGGGTCCGCAGGGAATTATCACCGGGGAGCTGTTTTTT. Amino acids: CASSSGPQGIITGELFF.

At least ten counts were recorded for this clonotype. The rearrangement uses TRBV7-9 and TRBJ2-1, with 7 nucleotides matching TRBD2. Trimming at V came to 1 base and at J to 2 bases, leaving 11 bases not matched to a gene. The CDR3 covers 18 residues. CDR1 SEHNR and CDR2 FQNEAQ come from the germline V gene (reference sequence). The CDR3, as DNA: TGTGCCAGCAGCTTAGTAGGTGGGAGGGCCTCGACCTACAATGAGCAGTTCTTC. As protein: CASSLVGGRASTYNEQFF.

There are many counts of this clonotype. The V call is TRBV5-1, the J call TRBJ2-7, with 7 nucleotides matching TRBD2. The CDR3 length is 15 residues. CDR1 and CDR2 from the germline V gene are SGHRS and YFSETQ. V lost 4 bases and J lost 2; bases outside the gene matches: 9. CDR3 region: CASSLQSGNAYEQYF. DNA of the CDR3: TGCGCCAGCAGCCTACAGAGCGGGAACGCCTACGAGCAGTACTTC.

This clonotype has ten or more counts. This sequence joins TRBV28 and TRBJ2-1; D possibly corresponds to TRBD1 (6 bases). The CDR3 has 13 residues. Germline CDR1 MDHEN, CDR2 SYDVKM. V lost 8 bases to trimming and J lost 4 bases, with 12 bases between them. The CDR3 loop reads CASSGQPYNEQFF. CDR3 nucleotide sequence: TGTGCCAGCTCCGGACAGCCTTACAATGAGCAGTTCTTC.

There are a few counts of this clonotype. V is TRBV20-1 and J is TRBJ2-1, with TRBD2 matching 7 bases. Germline V gene sequence: CDR1 DFQATT, CDR2 SNEGSKA (reference sequence). The J segment lost 0 bases and the V segment lost 6 bases, leaving 8 bases of the junction unmatched. The CDR3 has 15 amino acids. For the CDR3, the DNA is TGCAGTGCGCGCGGGGGAATGAGCTCCTACAATGAGCAGTTCTTC. Translated, it gives CSARGGMSSYNEQFF.

This clonotype has ten or more counts. The CDR3 is CASASAGYTDTQYF. CDR3 nucleotides: TGTGCCAGTGCTTCGGCGGGGTACACAGATACGCAGTATTTT. The chain joins TRBV28 to TRBJ2-3; D is possibly TRBD2 (6 bases). The CDR3 contains 14 residues. Germline V lookup: CDR1 MDHEN, CDR2 SYDVKM. V was cut by 9 bases and J by 2 bases, with 15 bases left in between.

This clonotype was seen many times. The chain uses TRBV20-1 and TRBJ1-2; no reliable D call. Germline V gene sequence: CDR1 DFQATT, CDR2 SNEGSKA (reference sequence). The CDR3 spans 13 residues. Between the trimmed V and J ends, which lost 5 bases and 3 bases, there was a span of 13 bases. In DNA, the CDR3 is TGCAGTGCTTGTGAGGGTTTTGACTATGGCTACACCTTC. Protein sequence: CSACEGFDYGYTF.

This clonotype was picked up many times. V and J are TRBV7-2 and TRBJ2-7; the match to TRBD1 covers 9 bases. This CDR3 is built from 14 residues. J lost 3 bases, V lost 5 bases, and 5 bases had no gene match. CDR1 is SGHTA, CDR2 FQGNSA, per germline. In DNA, the CDR3 is TGTGCCAGCAGCCCCGGGGACAGGGTCTACGAGCAGTACTTC. This sequence encodes CASSPGDRVYEQYF.

At least ten counts were recorded for this clonotype. This chain uses TRBV20-1 with TRBJ2-1; 9 bases map to TRBD2. The CDR3 consists of 12 residues. The germline gives CDR1 DFQATT, CDR2 SNEGSKA (reference sequence). Trimming cost V 3 bases and J 9 bases; bases outside gene matches: 3. The CDR3 is CSASKAGGEQFF. CDR3 nucleotides: TGCAGTGCTAGTAAAGCGGGAGGTGAGCAGTTCTTC.

At least ten counts were recorded for this clonotype. The chain links TRBV29-1 to TRBJ2-5; tentative D call: TRBD1 (5 bases). The CDR3 has 14 amino acids. CDR1 SQVTM and CDR2 ANQGSEA come from the germline V gene. The V end lost 4 bases, the J end lost 2 bases, and 14 bases lay between the germline ends. CDR3 DNA: TGCAGCGTTGTCAGACAGTACCAACAAGAGACCCAGTACTTC. This sequence encodes CSVVRQYQQETQYF. The full variable domain, in which reference TRBV29-1 and TRBJ2-5 provide the parts outside the CDR3, is SAVISQKPSRDICQRGTSLTIQCQVDSQVTMMFWYRQQPGQSLTLIATANQGSEATYESGFVIDKFPISRPNLTFSTLTVSNMSPEDSSIYLCSVVRQYQQETQYFGPGTRLLVL.

This clonotype was counted many times. CDR3 DNA: TGTGCCAGCAGCCCGGTGACAGGGAGCTCCTACAATGAGCAGTTCTTC. It is translated as CASSPVTGSSYNEQFF. The V and J genes are TRBV7-9 and TRBJ2-1; 7 bases line up with TRBD1. In germline, CDR1 is SEHNR, CDR2 FQNEAQ (reference sequence). The CDR3 has 16 amino acids. Trimming removed 5 bases from V and 0 bases from J; junction bases left unmatched: 7. Full variable domain (outside the CDR3, taken from reference TRBV7-9 and TRBJ2-1): DTGVSQNPRHKITKRGQNVTFRCDPISEHNRLYWYRQTLGQGPEFLTYFQNEAQLEKSRLLSDRFSAERPKGSFSTLEIQRTEQGDSAMYLCASSPVTGSSYNEQFFGPGTRLTVL.

This rearrangement joins TRBV12-3 or TRBV12-4 to TRBJ2-1; 7 bases are a match to TRBD1. The V and J ends lost 11 bases and 4 bases, in that order; junction bases with no gene match: 11. The CDR3 consists of 14 residues. CDR3 DNA: TGTGCCCCCACCCGGGACAGCGCGTACAATGAGCAGTTCTTC. It translates to CAPTRDSAYNEQFF.

Remarks on this clonotype: Since a much larger clone is just one base distant, this may be a read error. The conserved phenylalanine or tryptophan is not found at the CDR3 terminus, so this likely reflects a read error. The chain employs TRBV28 and TRBJ2-5, with TRBD1 identical over 10 bases. V dropped 8 bases and J dropped 3; count of bases not matched to a gene: 3. The CDR3 length is 13 residues. The germline gives CDR1 MDHEN, CDR2 SYDVKM. The CDR3 coding sequence is TGTGCCAGCGGCGGGACAGGGGAAGAGACCCAGTACCTC. Translating it yields CASGGTGEETQYL.

In the case of this clonotype: This may come from a read error, since a much larger clone is one base off. J is TRBJ2-3 and V is TRBV12-3 or TRBV12-4; D unresolved. The length of the CDR3 is 11 residues. The CDR3, as DNA: TGTGACAGCAGGACGAGAGATACGCAGTATTTT. Protein product: CDSRTRDTQYF.

Ten or more counts support this clonotype. The V call is TRBV19, the J call TRBJ2-1; D not resolved. This CDR3 spans 13 amino acids. With 6 bases removed from V and 2 bases from J, the gap between germline ends came to 8 bases. Germline CDR1 LNHDA, CDR2 SQIVND (reference sequence). CDR3 sequence (DNA): TGTGCCAGTAGGGATCCCCCCTACAATGAGCAGTTCTTC. Translation gives CASRDPPYNEQFF.

This clonotype was seen at least ten times. The gene calls are TRBV6-6 and TRBJ1-1, with TRBD1 matching over 7 bases. After removal of 5 bases from V and 1 base from J, the junction contained 7 bases not matched to a gene. Germline CDR1 is MNHNY and CDR2 is SVGAGI (reference sequence). The CDR3 is made up of 15 amino acids. CDR3 nucleotides: TGTGCCAGCAGTATACGACAGGGAACGAACACTGAAGCTTTCTTT. Its translation is CASSIRQGTNTEAFF.

This clonotype was seen ten or more times. The CDR3 DNA reads as TGCGCCAGCAGCTTCTACATACCCCGTGGAACCGGGGAGCTGTTTTTT. Encoded protein: CASSFYIPRGTGELFF. The rearrangement links TRBV5-1 to TRBJ2-2, with no clear D. There are 16 residues in the CDR3. Germline CDR1 is SGHRS and CDR2 is YFSETQ. V gave up 2 bases and J gave up 5 bases, with 16 bases separating them.